This T cell receptor beta chain comes out of a study of molecular identifiers for immune sequencing clone quantification. Bulk libraries came from a prior protocol with listed TCR primers. TCRdb used MiXCR to reprocess the PCR reads, holding one entry per CDR3 protein. The sample records a few hundred thousand distinct CDR3 sequences, roughly 23% being singletons. After removal of 1 base from V and 4 bases from J, the junction contained 5 bases not matched to a gene. CDR1 and CDR2 (germline): SGHDT, YYEEEE. CDR3 length equals 15 residues. This clonotype has just a few counts. This TCR came from a human donor in good health. Some libraries in this study had Jurkat cell RNA spiked in. Sequenced sample: naive CD8+ T cells from blood, with Jurkat cell RNA spiked in. The subset was: FACS-sorted CD8+CD4-CCR7+CD45RA+ naive T cells. The chain employs TRBV5-6 and TRBJ2-5; TRBD2 aligns across 9 bases. The CDR3 DNA reads as TGTGCCAGCAGCTTGTTAGCGGGAGCTGGAGAGACCCAGTACTTC. Translating it yields CASSLLAGAGETQYF.